A single T cell receptor beta chain is shown here with its context. No cognate antigen has been identified for it. Base qualities are not recorded, but no much larger clone differs from it by a single base. The time point tag for this specimen amounts to: baseline before first vaccination. Vaccinee samples came from UK trials COV001 and COV002, including a single-blind randomized controlled phase 2/3 trial of AZD1222 (ChAdOx1 nCoV-19) in healthy adults. Trial participant PBMC samples were collected at day 0 and day 28 after the second dose for TCRbeta chain sequencing. These data belong to a study of T cell responses to AZD1222 COVID-19 vaccine (dated by TCRdb to the early 2020s). General notes on the study: AZD1222 recipients given second doses at about 4 weeks or at about 12 weeks were pooled, since spike-specific TCR depth and breadth were not found to differ between the two schedules. TCR sequencing covered approximately 230 trial participants: 207 given two doses of AZD1222 and about 26 given two doses of MenACWY control vaccine. Trial participants were enrolled by age into 18-55, 56-69 and 70-plus year subgroups, with roughly 160, 29 and 62 TCR-sequenced participants respectively. What the authors observed across the whole study: After two AZD1222 doses, both the breadth and the depth of spike-specific TCRs were significantly higher than at day 0 and than in MenACWY recipients. Participants were mostly white British, with more females than males. The authors suggested clonal diversity may have been underestimated. The 56-69-year group was small, and its depth increase did not reach significance, likely because of low power. Because no samples from the day 14 peak response were available, repertoires could be characterized only after the peak T cell response. The vaccine-associated CD4 TCRs covered the entire spike protein, and the dominant responses fell in regions 160-218 and 743-854. Conclusions about previously exposed vaccinees were limited because only six AZD1222 recipients were SARS-CoV-2 seropositive at baseline. Reportedly, almost half of the unique spike-specific TCRs recognized epitopes lying outside the regions that are mutated in the B.1.351 and B.1.1.7 variants.

Via the germline V gene (reference sequence), CDR1 is LNHNV and CDR2 YYDKDF. V has 4 bases trimmed and J has 5 bases trimmed; junction bases matching no gene number 3. The CDR3 sequence holds 14 residues, the cysteine and phenylalanine included. Only CDR3 DNA remains: 42 bases, in frame from the first base. The CDR3 regions of human TCRbeta chains were analyzed by immunosequencing. The authors' analysis ran thus. TCRs in the repertoires were matched against a reference library of SARS-CoV-2-specific TCRs that had been generated with the MIRA antigen-specificity platform. Breadth meant the fraction of unique TCRs that were SARS-CoV-2-associated, whereas depth meant the fraction of total T cells that were SARS-CoV-2-associated. Using the MIRA data, every spike-specific TCR was mapped to the spike region that the TCR reacted to and assigned to either a CD4 or a CD8 class. Log10-transformed breadth and depth values were compared by one-way ANOVA with Sidak's multiple comparisons tests. Drawn from immuneACCESS, this table holds only the in-frame rearrangements with V and J called that TCRdb kept. Clones are partly lost; checked studies trace under half to an unresolved V gene and leave the rest unexplained. The V and J calls and clone size are taken from that table; D and trimming were inferred from the DNA. The sample table holds roughly 100,000 clones, of which roughly 80% were seen once. The ten biggest clones cover around 5% of the sample.

Here the chain combines TRBV15 and TRBJ1-5; a stretch of 9 junction bases matches TRBD1. The receptor's source is an adult in good health. Sequencing was performed on peripheral blood, taken on day 0 of AZD1222 vaccination. For the CDR3, the sequence is CATSNYRGHQPQHF. The bases read TGTGCCACCAGCAATTACAGGGGGCATCAGCCCCAGCATTTT.